The clone carrying this T cell receptor beta chain was seen only once. Its antigen remains unknown. Sample time point: inflamed ileum from the surgical specimen. The data derive from a study of T cell repertoires in ileal Crohn's disease. Study-level information: Thiopurines (around eleven) or anti-TNF agents (approximately 20) were given postoperatively to about half. Findings and limits, study-wide: High-frequency clones were more common in sorted CD8 than CD4 cells. Clonality above 26.8% at surgery always came with endoscopic recurrence.

Germline V gene lookup returns CDR1 SGHTA and CDR2 FQGTGA. The CDR3 sequence is 14 residues long. V shed 5 bases, J shed 6 bases, and the junction held 8 bases outside the gene matches. Measured with immunoSEQ multiplex PCR; TCRdb has only the in-frame clones, and not every one. Of 9,500 to 12,000 clones listed, around 87% are singletons. The TCR comes from an adult with Crohn's disease. The sequenced sample was ileal tissue. The chain recombines TRBV7-3 with TRBJ2-7, with TRBD2 matching 9 bases. The CDR3 DNA reads TGTGCCAGCAGCGACCAGGGACTAGCTACCGAGCAGTACTTC. It encodes CASSDQGLATEQYF.